Described below is a single T cell receptor beta chain sequence and its context. CDR3 length: 14 amino acids. Trimming cost V 4 bases and J 2 bases, with 9 bases left between them. The germline V gene has CDR1 SGHRS and CDR2 YFSETQ. A second about 7 to 11 cycle PCR used barcoded and J-beta primers. TCRdb re-analysed the 5' RACE reads in MiXCR, keeping a single row per CDR3 protein. The sample lists hundreds of thousands of distinct CDR3 sequences; around 42% were seen once. The data derive from a study of blood T cells in healthy people across ages. V usage is TRBV5-1 and J usage is TRBJ1-4; TRBD1 is a possible D gene (6 bases). The sequence was collected from a man aged 55 to 70 in good health. Sequencing was done on a sample of blood. This chain's CDR3 is CASSPDSTNEKLFF. CDR3 coding DNA: TGCGCCAGCAGCCCGGACAGTACTAATGAAAAACTGTTTTTT.